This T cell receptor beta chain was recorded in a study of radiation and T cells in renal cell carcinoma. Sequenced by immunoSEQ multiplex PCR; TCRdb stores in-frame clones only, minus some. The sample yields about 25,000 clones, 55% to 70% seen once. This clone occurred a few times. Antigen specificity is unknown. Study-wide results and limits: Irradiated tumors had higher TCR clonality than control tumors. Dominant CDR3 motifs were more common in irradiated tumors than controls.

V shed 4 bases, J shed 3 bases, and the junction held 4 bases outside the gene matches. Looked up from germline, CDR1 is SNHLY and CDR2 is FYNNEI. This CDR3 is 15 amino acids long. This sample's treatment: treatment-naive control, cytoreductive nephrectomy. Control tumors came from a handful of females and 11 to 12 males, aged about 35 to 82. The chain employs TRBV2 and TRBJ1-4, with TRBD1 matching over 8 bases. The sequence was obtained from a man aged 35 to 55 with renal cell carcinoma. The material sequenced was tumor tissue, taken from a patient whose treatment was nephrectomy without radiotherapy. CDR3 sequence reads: CASSGQGLANEKLFF. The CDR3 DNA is TGTGCCAGCAGTGGACAGGGGCTAGCTAATGAAAAACTGTTTTTT. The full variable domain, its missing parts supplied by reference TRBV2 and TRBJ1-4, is EPEVTQTPSHQVTQMGQEVILRCVPISNHLYFYWYRQILGQKVEFLVSFYNNEISEKSEIFDDQFSVERPDGSNFTLKIRSTKLEDSAMYFCASSGQGLANEKLFFGSGTQLSVL.